This T cell receptor beta chain comes out of a study of blood T cell repertoires in COVID-19 (dated by TCRdb to the early 2020s). Notes on the research overall: Samples from collaborators originated in the United States, Italy and Spain and spanned both the acute and convalescent phases of COVID-19. The material from the prospective study consisted of cDNA or gDNA derived from T cells, B-cell-depleted T cells, or PBMCs. Subjects who had been exposed to COVID-19, were actively infected with it, or had recovered from it provided the deeply sampled blood TCRbeta repertoires that made up the dataset. The repertoires were released in a freely available public database meant as a resource for research on the immune response to SARS-CoV-2. Samples were obtained from the ongoing ImmuneRACE study (first 160 participants) and from about 1,300 subjects provided by 6 global collaborators. Sample metadata almost always included a de-identified subject ID, COVID-19 status, age in years and sex. Where available, HLA class I and class II types were obtained from metadata supplied by the sample provider rather than from assay-based typing.

The collaborating institutions used their own protocols to collect whole blood in K2EDTA tubes. For TCRbeta analysis, collaborators shipped samples in one of three forms: frozen whole blood, isolated PBMCs, or DNA extracted from either of those sample types. CDR1 and CDR2 are drawn from the germline V gene: MDHEN, SYDVKM. A distance of 14 bases separates the germline ends of V and J, which lose 6 bases and 3 bases respectively. The CDR3 has 14 amino acids, counting the end cysteine and phenylalanine. Kept here is only the CDR3 DNA, which spans 42 bases and is read in frame from base 1. Broader findings and caveats from the paper: How much clinical and demographic metadata was included differed by source and by participant, and the metadata was provided uncurated.

TCRbeta CDR3 regions were amplified from genomic DNA using the immunoSEQ Assay, a bias-controlled multiplex PCR. Concerning the study's data processing: The number of nucleated cells in each sample was estimated from the amplification of reference gene primers within the assay. To quantify the absolute abundance of each unique TCRbeta CDR3 rearrangement, sequence reads were collapsed and filtered. Productive Simpson clonality was computed per sample as the square root of Simpson's diversity index over productive rearrangements. TCRdb's version of the immuneACCESS table is confined to in-frame rearrangements and falls short of the full clone set. An unresolved V gene accounts for under half of the shortfall where checked; the remainder is of unknown origin. D and trimming come from the DNA, and the V and J calls and clone size come from that table. The sample has 100,000 or so clones on record, roughly 83% of them singletons. The top ten constitute 17% of the sample.

For this clone: The specificity of this receptor is unknown. Base qualities are missing; no much larger clone stands one base away.

This TCR derives from a woman aged 55 to 70 with acute or convalescent COVID-19. The material sequenced was peripheral blood. Recombination linked TRBV28 to TRBJ2-5; the D gene is perhaps TRBD1, from 7 matching bases. The nucleotide sequence is TGTGCCAGCAGGGCAACAGGGGAGGAAGAGACCCAGTACTTC. This sequence encodes CASRATGEEETQYF.